The count of the clone carrying this TCR beta chain is one. These data belong to a study of shared clonotypes between healthy human individuals. In the source study's methods: Filtering differed because ImmunoSEQ produced junction-only sequences that carried no quality scores. Generated by immunoSEQ multiplex PCR, the TCRdb table keeps only in-frame clones and is missing some. That table furnishes V, J and clone size, whereas the DNA furnished D and trimming. The table lists approximately 940,000 clones, less than 85% of them singletons. With V trimmed by 6 bases and J by 8 bases, 11 bases remained unmatched. The CDR3 has 15 amino acids. Germline lookup yields CDR1 SNHLY and CDR2 FYNNEI.

V is TRBV2 and J is TRBJ2-2; TRBD2 matches 8 bases. The sequence was collected from a young man in good health. The sequenced sample was memory CD4+ T cells sorted from blood. Subset noted: CD45RA-negative fraction. CDR3 sequence: CASREGTSGSGELFF. CDR3 bases: TGTGCCAGCAGGGAGGGCACTAGCGGCTCTGGGGAGCTGTTTTTT.